This TCR beta chain was captured in a study of cytomegalovirus exposure and HLA in healthy donors. Study overall: Samples from HLA-typed donors yielded 85 million to 95 million unique TCRs in an early data release. Whole-study results and caveats: CMV serostatus was the only immune exposure information that was available. Upon later analysis, TCR association rates were observed to vary by HLA locus, being highest for DRB1 and lowest for HLA-C.

In germline, CDR1 is SGHAT, CDR2 FQNNGV. V was clipped by 3 bases and J by 1 base, with 4 bases between them. The CDR3 contains 13 residues. Use of 60 Vbeta and 13 Jbeta primers characterized the PCR. Using immunoSEQ multiplex PCR, the repertoire was profiled, and TCRdb retains in-frame clones only, with some absent. The table has roughly 130,000 clones, 70% to 80% seen once; the top ten hold approximately 3%. This clone was seen a single time. Its antigen is unidentified. The material sequenced was PBMCs. The sequence was obtained from a female donor in good health and CMV-seronegative. This rearrangement joins TRBV11-2 to TRBJ1-3; D is undetermined. CDR3 in DNA: TGTGCCAGCAGCTTCGAGTCTGGAAACACCATATATTTT. It is translated as CASSFESGNTIYF.